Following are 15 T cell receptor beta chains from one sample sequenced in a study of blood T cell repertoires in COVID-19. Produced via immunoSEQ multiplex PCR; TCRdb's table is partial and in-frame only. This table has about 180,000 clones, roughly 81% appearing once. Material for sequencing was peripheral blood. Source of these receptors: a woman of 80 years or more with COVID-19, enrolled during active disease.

The CDR3 is CASSTGGQLNQPQHF. CDR3 nucleotide sequence: TGTGCCAGCAGCACCGGGGGGCAGCTCAATCAGCCCCAGCATTTT. The rearrangement joins TRBV9 to TRBJ1-5, with D tentatively TRBD1 (6 bases). The germline gives CDR1 SGDLS, CDR2 YYNGEE. V was shortened by 4 bases and J by 3 bases, with 14 bases between the two germline ends. The length of the CDR3 is 15 residues.

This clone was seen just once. The CDR3 here is CSVAGTSGSRTGELFF. The CDR3 DNA sequence: TGCAGCGTTGCCGGGACTAGCGGGAGCCGGACCGGGGAGCTGTTTTTT. The chain links TRBV29-1 to TRBJ2-2, with 14 bases lining up with TRBD2. CDR3 length: 16 residues. Trimming removed 4 bases from V and 5 bases from J; junction bases left unmatched: 6. Germline V gene sequence: CDR1 SQVTM, CDR2 ANQGSEA.

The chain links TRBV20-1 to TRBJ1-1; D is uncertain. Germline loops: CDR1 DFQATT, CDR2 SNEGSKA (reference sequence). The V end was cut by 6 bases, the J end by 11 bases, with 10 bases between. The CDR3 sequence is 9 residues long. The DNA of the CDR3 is TGCAGTGCCTCTCCGAGGGCTTTCTTT. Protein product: CSASPRAFF.

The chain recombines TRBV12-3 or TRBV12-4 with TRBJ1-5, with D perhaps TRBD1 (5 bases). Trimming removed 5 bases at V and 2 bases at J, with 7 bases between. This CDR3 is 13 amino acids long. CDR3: CASSRGGNQPQHF. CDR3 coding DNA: TGTGCCAGCAGTCGGGGGGGCAATCAGCCCCAGCATTTT.

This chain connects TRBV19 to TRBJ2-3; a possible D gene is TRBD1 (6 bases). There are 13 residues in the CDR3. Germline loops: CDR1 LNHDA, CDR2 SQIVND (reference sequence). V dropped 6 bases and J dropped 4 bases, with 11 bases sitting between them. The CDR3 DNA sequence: TGTGCCAGTAGGATACAGGGTGCAGATACGCAGTATTTT. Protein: CASRIQGADTQYF. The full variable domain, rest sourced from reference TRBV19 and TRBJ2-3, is DGGITQSPKYLFRKEGQNVTLSCEQNLNHDAMYWYRQDPGQGLRLIYYSQIVNDFQKGDIAEGYSVSREKKESFPLTVTSAQKNPTAFYLCASRIQGADTQYFGPGTRLTVL.

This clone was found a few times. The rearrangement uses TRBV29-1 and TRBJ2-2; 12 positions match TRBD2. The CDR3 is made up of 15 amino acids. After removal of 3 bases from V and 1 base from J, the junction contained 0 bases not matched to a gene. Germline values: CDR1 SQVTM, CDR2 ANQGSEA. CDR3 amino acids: CSVEGLAGNTGELFF. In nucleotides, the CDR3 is TGCAGCGTTGAGGGACTAGCGGGGAACACCGGGGAGCTGTTTTTT.

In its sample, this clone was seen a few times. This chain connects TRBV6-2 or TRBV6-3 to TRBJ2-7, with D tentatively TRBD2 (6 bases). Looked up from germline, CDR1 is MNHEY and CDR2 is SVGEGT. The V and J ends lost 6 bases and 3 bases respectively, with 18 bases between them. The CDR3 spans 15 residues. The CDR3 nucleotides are TGTGCCAGCAGCGACCGGGGGAATGGAGTCTACGAGCAGTACTTC. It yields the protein CASSDRGNGVYEQYF.

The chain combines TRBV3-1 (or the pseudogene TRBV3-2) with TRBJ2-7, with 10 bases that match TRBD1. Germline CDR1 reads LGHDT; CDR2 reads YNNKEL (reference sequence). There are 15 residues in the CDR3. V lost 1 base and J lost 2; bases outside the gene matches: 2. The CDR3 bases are TGTGCCAGCAGCCAAGCGGGACAGGGGCCCTACGAGCAGTACTTC. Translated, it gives CASSQAGQGPYEQYF.

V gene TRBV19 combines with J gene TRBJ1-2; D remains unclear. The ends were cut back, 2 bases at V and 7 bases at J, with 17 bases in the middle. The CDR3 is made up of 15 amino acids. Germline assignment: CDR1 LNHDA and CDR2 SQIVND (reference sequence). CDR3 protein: CASSISPVRSGGYTF. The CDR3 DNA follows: TGTGCCAGTAGTATAAGCCCCGTACGATCGGGTGGCTACACCTTC.

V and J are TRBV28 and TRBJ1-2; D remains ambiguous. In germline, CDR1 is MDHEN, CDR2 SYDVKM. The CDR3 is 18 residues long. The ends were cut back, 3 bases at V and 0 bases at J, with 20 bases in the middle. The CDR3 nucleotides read TGTGCCAGCAGTTTCCCGCACAGAATTCAGATAGCTAACTATGGCTACACCTTC. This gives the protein CASSFPHRIQIANYGYTF.

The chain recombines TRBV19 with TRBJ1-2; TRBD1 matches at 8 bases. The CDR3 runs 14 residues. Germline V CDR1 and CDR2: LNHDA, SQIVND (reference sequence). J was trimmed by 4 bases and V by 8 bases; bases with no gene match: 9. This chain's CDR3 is CASGDRPSSYGYTF. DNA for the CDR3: TGTGCCAGTGGGGACAGGCCCTCCTCCTATGGCTACACCTTC.

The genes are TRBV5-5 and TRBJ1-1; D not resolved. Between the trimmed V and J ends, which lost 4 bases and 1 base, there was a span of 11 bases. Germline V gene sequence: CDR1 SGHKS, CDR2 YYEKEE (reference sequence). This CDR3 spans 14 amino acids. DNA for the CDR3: TGTGCCAGCAGCCCCACCAGGCCGAACACTGAAGCTTTCTTT. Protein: CASSPTRPNTEAFF.

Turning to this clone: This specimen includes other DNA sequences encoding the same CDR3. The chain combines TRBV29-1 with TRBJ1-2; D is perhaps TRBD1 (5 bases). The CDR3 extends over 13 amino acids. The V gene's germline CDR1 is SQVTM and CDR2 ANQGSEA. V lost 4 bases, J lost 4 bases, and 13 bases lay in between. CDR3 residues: CSVAGGGGYGYTF. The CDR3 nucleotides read TGCAGCGTTGCCGGGGGAGGCGGCTATGGCTACACCTTC.

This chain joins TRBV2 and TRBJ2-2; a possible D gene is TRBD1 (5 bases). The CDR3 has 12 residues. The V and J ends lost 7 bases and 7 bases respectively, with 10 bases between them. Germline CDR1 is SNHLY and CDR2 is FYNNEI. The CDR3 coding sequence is TGTGCCAGCAAGGGGTACGGCGGGGAGCTGTTTTTT. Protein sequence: CASKGYGGELFF.

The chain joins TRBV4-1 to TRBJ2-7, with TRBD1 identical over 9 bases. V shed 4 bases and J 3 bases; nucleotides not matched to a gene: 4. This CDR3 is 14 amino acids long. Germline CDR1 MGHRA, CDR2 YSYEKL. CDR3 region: CASSLRTGDYEQYF. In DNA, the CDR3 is TGCGCCAGCAGCCTAAGGACAGGGGACTACGAGCAGTACTTC.